The 7 T cell receptor beta chains in this list originate from one sample, sequenced in a study of T-cell reconstitution after alpha-beta-depleted transplantation in children. Construction of the TCRbeta library involved unique molecular identifiers. TCRdb reprocessed the PCR reads via MiXCR and lists one record per CDR3 protein. Here the sample spans 500,000 to 650,000 distinct CDR3 sequences, over 10% being singletons. The sequences come from PBMCs, mostly from graft donor cells, collected 180 days after TCRalphabeta/CD19-depleted stem cell transplant. The receptor set was obtained from a female patient between 2 and 15 years old who had a stem cell transplant for aplastic anemia, so the T cells may come from the graft donor.

V usage is TRBV10-1 and J usage is TRBJ2-3; 9 positions agree with TRBD1. The CDR3 covers 15 residues. Looked up from germline, CDR1 is WNHNN and CDR2 is SYGVQD (reference sequence). Trimming at V came to 6 bases and at J to 2 bases, leaving 6 bases not matched to a gene. CDR3 protein: CASRRGDRDTDTQYF. CDR3 DNA sequence: TGCGCCAGCAGAAGAGGGGACAGGGACACAGATACGCAGTATTTT.

The chain combines TRBV4-1 with TRBJ1-5; 7 bases line up with TRBD1. The CDR3 consists of 16 residues. V gave up 4 bases and J gave up 4 bases; unmatched junction bases: 10. Germline values: CDR1 MGHRA, CDR2 YSYEKL. The CDR3 DNA follows: TGCGCCAGCAGCCCGGACGCCGGGACAGCGAATCAGCCCCAGCATTTT. As protein: CASSPDAGTANQPQHF.

This clonotype appeared many times. The chain has TRBV28 and TRBJ2-3, with TRBD2 matching over 10 bases. J gave up 0 bases and V 4 bases, and 10 bases lay outside the gene matches. Germline CDR1 is MDHEN and CDR2 is SYDVKM. The CDR3 is 18 amino acids. The CDR3 DNA is TGTGCCAGCAGTTCAAACCGGGGGACTAGCGCGAGCACAGATACGCAGTATTTT. As protein: CASSSNRGTSASTDTQYF.

This chain uses TRBV5-1 with TRBJ2-2, with D possibly matching TRBD2 (5 bases). Trimming cost V 0 bases and J 4 bases, with 13 bases left between them. The CDR3 is 16 residues long. From germline, CDR1 is SGHRS and CDR2 YFSETQ. CDR3 in DNA: TGCGCCAGCAGCTTGGTCTCGGCGGGCGGCACCGGGGAGCTGTTTTTT. Translation: CASSLVSAGGTGELFF.

CDR3 nucleotide sequence: TGTGCCACCAGTGATGCCCGGGACACCTGGGGGACTGAAGCTTTCTTT. Translating gives CATSDARDTWGTEAFF. V and J are TRBV24-1 and TRBJ1-1; maybe TRBD1 (6 bases). V dropped 3 bases and J dropped 5 bases, with 18 bases sitting between them. Germline V gene sequence: CDR1 KGHDR, CDR2 SFDVKD. The CDR3 has 16 amino acids.

This clonotype was found a few times. The J gene is TRBJ1-1, the V gene TRBV7-2; tentative D call: TRBD1 (5 bases). The V gene's germline CDR1 is SGHTA and CDR2 FQGNSA. There are 14 residues in the CDR3. The ends were cut back, 5 bases at V and 1 base at J, with 11 bases in the middle. DNA for the CDR3: TGTGCCAGCAGCCCTGCTGGGGGGAACACTGAAGCTTTCTTT. It encodes CASSPAGGNTEAFF.

The chain employs TRBV20-1 and TRBJ1-2; 7 bases fit TRBD1. The CDR3 length is 14 residues. The germline V gene has CDR1 DFQATT and CDR2 SNEGSKA (reference sequence). The J segment lost 7 bases and the V segment lost 1 base, leaving 9 bases of the junction unmatched. CDR3 residues: CSARAGQESPGYTF. CDR3 DNA sequence: TGCAGTGCTAGAGCAGGACAGGAATCCCCTGGCTACACCTTC.